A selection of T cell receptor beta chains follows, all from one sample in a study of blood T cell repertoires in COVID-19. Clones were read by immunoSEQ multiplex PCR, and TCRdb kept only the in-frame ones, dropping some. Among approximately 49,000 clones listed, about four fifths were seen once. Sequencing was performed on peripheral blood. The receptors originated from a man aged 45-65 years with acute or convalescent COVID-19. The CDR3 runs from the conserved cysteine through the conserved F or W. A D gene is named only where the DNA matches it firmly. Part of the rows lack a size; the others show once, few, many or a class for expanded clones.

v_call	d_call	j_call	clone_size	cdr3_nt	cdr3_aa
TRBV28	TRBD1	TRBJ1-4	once	TGTGCCAGCAGTTCCCAAGGACAGGCCCTTACTAATGAAAAACTGTTTTTT	CASSSQGQALTNEKLFF
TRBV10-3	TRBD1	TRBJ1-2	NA	TGTGCCATCGGTCCACCGGGACAGGTCTATGGCTACACCTTC	CAIGPPGQVYGYTF
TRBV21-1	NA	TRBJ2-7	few	TGTGCCAGCGGGACTAGCGGGGGACCAAACTACGAGCAGTACTTC	CASGTSGGPNYEQYF
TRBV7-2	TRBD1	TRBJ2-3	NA	TGTGCCAGCAGCCCACTTGGACAGGGGTCAGATACGCAGTATTTT	CASSPLGQGSDTQYF
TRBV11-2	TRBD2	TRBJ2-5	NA	TGTGCCAGCACAACTGCTAGCGGTGAGACCCAGTACTTC	CASTTASGETQYF
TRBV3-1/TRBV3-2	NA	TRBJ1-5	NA	TGTGCCAGCAGCCAGGGCAGGAAAAATCAGCCCCAGCATTTT	CASSQGRKNQPQHF
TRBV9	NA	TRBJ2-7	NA	TGTGCCAGCAGCCGAGGCGCTACCTACGAGCAGTACTTC	CASSRGATYEQYF
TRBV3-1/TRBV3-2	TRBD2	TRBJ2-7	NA	TGTGCCAGCAGCCAAACGGGACTATCCTACGAGCAGTACTTC	CASSQTGLSYEQYF
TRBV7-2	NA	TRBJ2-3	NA	TGTGCCAGCAGCTTATCAGCGGCCCCCACAGATACGCAGTATTTT	CASSLSAAPTDTQYF
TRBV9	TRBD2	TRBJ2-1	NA	TGTGCCAGCAGCGTAGGAGGGCTAGCGGGAGACAATGAGCAGTTCTTC	CASSVGGLAGDNEQFF
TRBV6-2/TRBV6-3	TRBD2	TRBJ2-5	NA	TGTGCCAGCAGTTACCTGGGACTAGCGGGAGCCGAAGAGACCCAGTACTTC	CASSYLGLAGAEETQYF
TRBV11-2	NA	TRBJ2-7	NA	TGTGCCAGCAGCTTCGAAATCCCCTCCGGAGACCCATCGTACGAGCAGTACTTC	CASSFEIPSGDPSYEQYF
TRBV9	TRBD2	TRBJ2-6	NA	TGTGCCAGCAGCCCGCTGGGCGGGAGGGCGACTGGGGCCAACGTCCTGACTTTC	CASSPLGGRATGANVLTF
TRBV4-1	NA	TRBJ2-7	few	TGCGCCAGCAGCCAAGTAAGCACAGGGTGGGAGCAGTACTTC	CASSQVSTGWEQYF
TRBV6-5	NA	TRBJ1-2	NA	TGTGCCAGCAGTCCCTCCGCAGGGAGGAGTGGCTACACCTTC	CASSPSAGRSGYTF
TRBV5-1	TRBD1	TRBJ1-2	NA	TGCGCCAGCAGCTTGGGGGACAGCTATGGCTACACCTTC	CASSLGDSYGYTF
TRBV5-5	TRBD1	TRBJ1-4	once	TGTGCCAGCAGCTCAACAGGTCAGGGGGAGAGAGAAAAACTGTTTTTT	CASSSTGQGEREKLFF
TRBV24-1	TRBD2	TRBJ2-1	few	TGTGCCACCAGTGAGTCCGTTAAGCGGGGCAGCTCCTACAATGAGCAGTTCTTC	CATSESVKRGSSYNEQFF
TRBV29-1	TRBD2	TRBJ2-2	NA	TGCAGCGCTCGGACTAGCGGGAGGGCCTATACCGGGGAGCTGTTTTTT	CSARTSGRAYTGELFF
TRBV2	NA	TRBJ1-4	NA	TGTGCCAGCAGTGGGGGAGTAAATGAAAAACTGTTTTTT	CASSGGVNEKLFF
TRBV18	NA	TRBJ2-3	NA	TGTGCCAGCTCACTCCCGGGACTCAGGCACACAGATACGCAGTATTTT	CASSLPGLRHTDTQYF
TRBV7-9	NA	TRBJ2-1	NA	TGTGCCAGCAGCTTAGCGAGGGATAATGAGCAGTTCTTC	CASSLARDNEQFF
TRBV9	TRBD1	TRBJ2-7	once	TGTGCCAGCAGCGTAGATGAGGGACAGACCTACGAGCAGTACTTC	CASSVDEGQTYEQYF
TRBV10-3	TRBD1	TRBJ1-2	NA	TGTGCCATCGCCCGGGACAGGGAGGGCTACACCTTC	CAIARDREGYTF
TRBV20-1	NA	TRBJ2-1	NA	TGCAGTGCTTTCGACAATGAGCAGTTCTTC	CSAFDNEQFF
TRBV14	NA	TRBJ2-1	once	TGTGCCAGCAGCCGACTAGGGGTCGAGCAGTTCTTC	CASSRLGVEQFF
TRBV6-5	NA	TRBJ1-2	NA	TGTGCCAGCAGTTACTCGAATCGGGGGAACTATGGCTACACCTTC	CASSYSNRGNYGYTF
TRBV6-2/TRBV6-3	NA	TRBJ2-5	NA	TGTGCCAGCAGTTACTCGAGGGATAGCGTGACCCAGTACTTC	CASSYSRDSVTQYF
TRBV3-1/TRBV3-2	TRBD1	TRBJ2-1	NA	TGTGCCAGCAGCCAAGCCGGGACAGGGGTATCTAATGAGCAGTTCTTC	CASSQAGTGVSNEQFF
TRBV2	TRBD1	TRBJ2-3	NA	TGTGCCAGCAGTGTAACAGGGGGCACAGATACGCAGTATTTT	CASSVTGGTDTQYF
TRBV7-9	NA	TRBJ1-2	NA	TGTGCCAGCAGCCCTCCCAGGAACACAAATTACTATGGCTACACCTTC	CASSPPRNTNYYGYTF
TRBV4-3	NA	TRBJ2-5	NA	TGCGCCAGCAGCCAAGATTTGATGGGGGGGACCCAGTACTTC	CASSQDLMGGTQYF
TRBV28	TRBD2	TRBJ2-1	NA	TGTGCCAGCACCTTGTCGCGGGAGGCCCTAGTCTCCTACAATGAGCAGTTCTTC	CASTLSREALVSYNEQFF
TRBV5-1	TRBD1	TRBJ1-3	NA	TGCGCCAGCAGCGGTGCAGGGGGAGATGGAAACACCATATATTTT	CASSGAGGDGNTIYF
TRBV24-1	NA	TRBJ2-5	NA	TGTGCCACCAGTGATTTTGGGGAGCCCGGGGAGACCCAGTACTTC	CATSDFGEPGETQYF
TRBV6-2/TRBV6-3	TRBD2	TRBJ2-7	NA	TGTGCCAGCAGTTACAGCAATCGGGTCGGGAGGGGCTACGAGCAGTACTTC	CASSYSNRVGRGYEQYF
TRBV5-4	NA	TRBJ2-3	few	TGTGCCAGCAGGCCCGGGGGAGTAGTTAGCACAGATACGCAGTATTTT	CASRPGGVVSTDTQYF
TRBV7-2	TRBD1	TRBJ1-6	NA	TGTGCCAGCAGCTTAGAGCAGGGGGTGCCCCTCCACTTT	CASSLEQGVPLHF
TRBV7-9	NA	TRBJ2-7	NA	TGTGCCAGCAGCGGGTCTCTAGCCGAGCAGTACTTC	CASSGSLAEQYF
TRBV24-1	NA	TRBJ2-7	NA	TGTGCCACCGGAACAGGCCCAGTGGACGAGCAGTACTTC	CATGTGPVDEQYF
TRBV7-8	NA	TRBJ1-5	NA	TGTGCCAGCAGCTTAGGGGTCCCGGGAAGCCAGCCCCAGCATTTT	CASSLGVPGSQPQHF
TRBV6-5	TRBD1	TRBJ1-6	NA	TGTGCCAGCAGTTACTCAGACAGGGCCCATTCACCCCTCCACTTT	CASSYSDRAHSPLHF
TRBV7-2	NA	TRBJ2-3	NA	TGTGCCAGCAGCTTCCGACAGGAGGCGACGCAGTATTTT	CASSFRQEATQYF
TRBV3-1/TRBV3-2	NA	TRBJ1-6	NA	TGTGCCAGCAGCCAATCCCAGGGAAATTCACCCCTCCACTTT	CASSQSQGNSPLHF
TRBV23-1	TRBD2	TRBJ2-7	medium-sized	TGCGCCAGCACACCGGGGGGGTTCGACGAGCAGTACTTC	CASTPGGFDEQYF